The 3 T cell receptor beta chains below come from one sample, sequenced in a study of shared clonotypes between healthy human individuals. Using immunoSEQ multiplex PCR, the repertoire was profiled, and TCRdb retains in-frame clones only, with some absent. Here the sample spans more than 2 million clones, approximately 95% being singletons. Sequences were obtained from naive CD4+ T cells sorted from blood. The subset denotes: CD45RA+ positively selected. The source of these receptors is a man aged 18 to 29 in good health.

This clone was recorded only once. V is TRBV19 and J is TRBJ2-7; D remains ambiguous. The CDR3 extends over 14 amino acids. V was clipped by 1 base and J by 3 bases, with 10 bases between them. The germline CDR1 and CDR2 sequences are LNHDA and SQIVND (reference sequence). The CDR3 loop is CASSIGARNYEQYF. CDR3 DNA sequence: TGTGCCAGTAGTATAGGGGCCAGAAACTACGAGCAGTACTTC.

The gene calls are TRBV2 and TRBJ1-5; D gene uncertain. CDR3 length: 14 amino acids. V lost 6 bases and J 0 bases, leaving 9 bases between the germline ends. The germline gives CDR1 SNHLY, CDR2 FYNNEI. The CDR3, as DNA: TGTGCCAGCAGCCCCGATTATAGCAATCAGCCCCAGCATTTT. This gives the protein CASSPDYSNQPQHF.

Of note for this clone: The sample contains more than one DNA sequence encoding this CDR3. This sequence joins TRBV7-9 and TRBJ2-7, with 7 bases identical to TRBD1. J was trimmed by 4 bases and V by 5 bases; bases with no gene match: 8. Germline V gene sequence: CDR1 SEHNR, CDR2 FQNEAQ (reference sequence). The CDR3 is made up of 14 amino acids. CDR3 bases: TGTGCCAGCAGCCCATCCGGGACAGCTTACGAGCAGTACTTC. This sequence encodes CASSPSGTAYEQYF.